The 26 T cell receptor beta chains below come from one sample, sequenced in a study of response to subunit inactivated influenza vaccine. TCRdb ran MiXCR on the RT-PCR reads and lists one entry per CDR3 protein. The table has hundreds of thousands of distinct CDR3 sequences, over 9.5% seen once. This sample comprised PBMCs from blood, obtained more than 35 days after vaccination. Receptors were obtained from a man aged 45-60 years who received an inactivated influenza vaccine.

The V call is TRBV6-2 or TRBV6-3, the J call TRBJ1-1; 8 bases are a match to TRBD1. J gave up 4 bases and V 0 bases, and 13 bases lay outside the gene matches. In germline, CDR1 is MNHEY, CDR2 SVGEGT. The CDR3 sequence is 18 residues long. CDR3 sequence (DNA): TGTGCCAGCAGTTACTCATTCCTCGATCAGGGGGCCAGCACTGAAGCTTTCTTT. Amino acids: CASSYSFLDQGASTEAFF.

This chain links TRBV27 with TRBJ2-7; D gene ambiguous. CDR1 and CDR2 (germline): MNHEY, SMNVEV (reference sequence). V was trimmed by 6 bases and J by 0 bases, leaving 18 bases between them. The CDR3 runs 16 residues. For the CDR3, the DNA is TGTGCCAGCAGCCGGGCCTCTCTAGGGTCCTCCTACGAGCAGTACTTC. Protein: CASSRASLGSSYEQYF.

This clonotype was counted between two and nine times. The J gene is TRBJ1-5, the V gene TRBV4-3; D unclear. Per the germline V gene, CDR1 is LGHNA and CDR2 is YSLEER. Trimming shortened V by 0 bases and J by 3 bases, and 12 bases separated the two germline ends. The CDR3 contains 16 residues. DNA for the CDR3: TGCGCCAGCAGCCAAGAATATCGGTCTCTCAATCAGCCCCAGCATTTT. This codes for CASSQEYRSLNQPQHF.

This chain uses TRBV6-2 or TRBV6-3 with TRBJ2-1; weak D call: TRBD1 (6 bases). The CDR3 covers 15 residues. Trimming took 4 bases from V and 5 from J, leaving 15 bases between them. CDR1 and CDR2 (germline): MNHEY, SVGEGT. Here the CDR3 reads CASSSPDRFHNEQFF. The CDR3 DNA reads as TGTGCCAGCAGTTCTCCCGACAGGTTCCACAATGAGCAGTTCTTC.

Points on this clonotype: Lacking the conserved final phenylalanine or tryptophan, this CDR3 likely reflects a read error. The V gene is TRBV3-1, the J gene TRBJ2-5; 7 nucleotides line up with TRBD1. Trimming removed 1 base from V and 7 bases from J; junction bases left unmatched: 12. CDR3 length equals 16 residues. CDR1 LGHDT and CDR2 YNNKEL come from the germline V gene (reference sequence). The CDR3 DNA sequence: TGTGCCAGCAGCCAAGGCAGAGGGGGACAGCTAAGGACCCAGTACGTC. Translating it yields CASSQGRGGQLRTQYV.

V and J are TRBV6-2 or TRBV6-3 and TRBJ2-7; D is possibly TRBD1 (6 bases). The V gene lost 7 bases and the J gene lost 4 bases, with 11 bases spanning the gap. Germline V gene sequence: CDR1 MNHEY, CDR2 SVGEGT. The CDR3 is 12 residues long. CDR3 DNA sequence: TGTGCCAGCAAACAGGGCTTTTACGAGCAGTACTTC. Encoded protein: CASKQGFYEQYF.

This clonotype appeared once. V is TRBV2 and J is TRBJ2-1, with a weak D call TRBD2 (5 bases). The CDR3 loop spans 15 amino acids. The V end was cut by 6 bases, the J end by 4 bases, with 16 bases between. The germline gives CDR1 SNHLY, CDR2 FYNNEI. CDR3 residues: CASRRRILTYNEQFF. DNA for the CDR3: TGTGCCAGCAGGAGGAGGATATTAACTTACAATGAGCAGTTCTTC. The full variable domain, with the rest looked up from reference TRBV2 and TRBJ2-1, is EPEVTQTPSHQVTQMGQEVILRCVPISNHLYFYWYRQILGQKVEFLVSFYNNEISEKSEIFDDQFSVERPDGSNFTLKIRSTKLEDSAMYFCASRRRILTYNEQFFGPGTRLTVL.

V is TRBV7-8 and J is TRBJ2-6; D not resolved. The CDR3 length is 14 residues. Trimming left V 7 bases short and J 0 bases short, with 7 bases between. Germline V gene data show CDR1 as SGHVS and CDR2 as FQNEAQ. CDR3 DNA sequence: TGTGCCAGCAAAAGACCCTCTGGGGCCAACGTCCTGACTTTC. It yields the protein CASKRPSGANVLTF.

The rearrangement uses TRBV6-2 or TRBV6-3 and TRBJ2-1; 16 bases match TRBD2. The CDR3 has 14 residues. Germline V gene lookup returns CDR1 MNHEY and CDR2 SVGEGT. The V gene end was trimmed by 3 bases and the J gene end by 13 bases; junction bases not matched to a gene: 3. In DNA, the CDR3 is TGTGCCAGCAGTTATGGGACTAGCGGGAGGGCCCAGTTCTTC. Its translation: CASSYGTSGRAQFF.

This clonotype was observed a handful of times. CDR3 sequence: CAISEDRASYNEQFF. The CDR3 DNA follows: TGTGCCATCAGTGAGGACAGGGCATCCTACAATGAGCAGTTCTTC. The J gene is TRBJ2-1, the V gene TRBV10-3; 7 positions match TRBD1. J gave up 1 base and V 2 bases, and 2 bases lay outside the gene matches. This CDR3 spans 15 amino acids. CDR1 and CDR2 from the germline V gene are ENHRY and SYGVKD.

Ten or more counts support this clonotype. This sequence joins TRBV11-2 and TRBJ2-1; TRBD2 is a possible D gene (5 bases). The CDR3 is 15 residues long. Germline CDR1 and CDR2: SGHAT and FQNNGV. The V gene lost 5 bases and the J gene lost 3 bases, with 14 bases spanning the gap. This CDR3 reads CASSPQLGDYNEQFF. CDR3 DNA sequence: TGTGCCAGCAGCCCACAACTAGGTGACTACAATGAGCAGTTCTTC. The variable domain in full, completed from reference TRBV11-2 and TRBJ2-1, reads EAGVAQSPRYKIIEKRQSVAFWCNPISGHATLYWYQQILGQGPKLLIQFQNNGVVDDSQLPKDRFSAERLKGVDSTLKIQPAKLEDSAVYLCASSPQLGDYNEQFFGPGTRLTVL.

CDR3 sequence: CASSPLDRASTDTQYF. CDR3 DNA: TGTGCCAGCAGTCCATTAGACAGGGCTAGCACAGATACGCAGTATTTT. The rearrangement joins TRBV28 to TRBJ2-3; 7 nucleotides line up with TRBD1. V lost 5 bases and J lost 0; bases outside the gene matches: 8. CDR1 is MDHEN and CDR2 is SYDVKM in the germline V gene. The CDR3 sequence is 16 residues long.

This clonotype was seen a few times. This sequence joins TRBV10-3 and TRBJ2-1; TRBD2 agrees at 12 bases. Germline V lookup: CDR1 ENHRY, CDR2 SYGVKD. V was pared by 2 bases and J by 2 bases, with 1 base of the junction left unmatched. The CDR3 sequence is 16 residues long. CDR3 nucleotide sequence: TGTGCCATCAGTGAGCGGACTAGCGGGGCCTACAATGAGCAGTTCTTC. It is translated as CAISERTSGAYNEQFF.

A few counts support this clonotype. The V and J genes are TRBV15 and TRBJ1-3; no firm D call. The CDR3 has 15 residues. Germline CDR1 reads LNHNV; CDR2 reads YYDKDF (reference sequence). The ends were cut back, 3 bases at V and 0 bases at J, with 9 bases in the middle. In DNA, the CDR3 is TGTGCCACCAGCAGCGGACCGTCCTCTGGAAACACCATATATTTT. This gives the protein CATSSGPSSGNTIYF.

V usage is TRBV25-1 and J usage is TRBJ2-7; no reliable D call. This CDR3 contains 16 residues. V gave up 3 bases and J gave up 2 bases, with 17 bases separating them. Germline V gives CDR1 MGHDK, CDR2 SYGVNS. CDR3 bases: TGTGCCAGCAGTGACCCCCTGCGGACGAAGACCTACGAGCAGTACTTC. This translates into CASSDPLRTKTYEQYF.

In this sample, this clonotype turned up many times. V is TRBV12-3 or TRBV12-4 and J is TRBJ1-2; the D gene is possibly TRBD1 (5 bases). The V end was cut by 6 bases, the J end by 2 bases, with 19 bases between. The CDR3 consists of 16 residues. The CDR3 loop is CASSSFYSQGNYGYTF. CDR3 sequence (DNA): TGTGCCAGCAGCTCTTTCTATAGCCAGGGAAACTATGGCTACACCTTC.

CDR3 nucleotides: TGTGCCAGCAGTGTGTCGGGAATCGACGTTGATGCTTTCTTT. It translates to CASSVSGIDVDAFF. This rearrangement joins TRBV2 to TRBJ1-1, with D uncertain. The CDR3 is 14 residues long. With 4 bases removed from V and 11 bases from J, the gap between germline ends came to 20 bases. Germline V gene data show CDR1 as SNHLY and CDR2 as FYNNEI.

The J gene is TRBJ2-7, the V gene TRBV20-1, with D tentatively TRBD1 or TRBD2 (5 bases each). Germline V gene data show CDR1 as DFQATT and CDR2 as SNEGSKA (reference sequence). The CDR3 sequence is 14 residues long. With 6 bases removed from V and 3 bases from J, the gap between germline ends came to 18 bases. The CDR3: CSAGHTSNRYEQYF. CDR3 sequence (DNA): TGCAGTGCGGGGCATACTAGTAATCGCTACGAGCAGTACTTC.

This clonotype was picked up a small number of times. The chain combines TRBV7-9 with TRBJ1-4; D gene unclear. The germline gives CDR1 SEHNR, CDR2 FQNEAQ (reference sequence). CDR3 size: 15 residues. The ends were cut back, 5 bases at V and 8 bases at J, with 18 bases in the middle. The CDR3 sequence is CASSPSGRYGEKLFF. Here the CDR3 DNA reads TGTGCCAGCAGCCCTAGCGGGAGGTACGGCGAAAAACTGTTTTTT.

This clonotype was detected many times. The chain combines TRBV29-1 with TRBJ2-3; 8 positions match TRBD2. Unmatched junction bases numbered 9, after V lost 3 bases and J lost 1 base. The CDR3 spans 16 residues. The germline gives CDR1 SQVTM, CDR2 ANQGSEA. CDR3 sequence reads: CSVDQTSGGRTDTQYF. In DNA form, the CDR3 reads TGCAGCGTTGATCAAACTAGCGGAGGACGCACAGATACGCAGTATTTT.

The V gene is TRBV28, the J gene TRBJ1-2; a possible D gene is TRBD1 (6 bases). Trimming left V 8 bases short and J 4 bases short, with 14 bases between. The germline gives CDR1 MDHEN, CDR2 SYDVKM. This CDR3 contains 13 residues. CDR3 nucleotides: TGTGCCAGCCTTTACGGGGGGGCCTATGGCTACACCTTC. This codes for CASLYGGAYGYTF.

The chain links TRBV4-1 to TRBJ1-5; D is unresolved. V was cut by 1 base and J by 5 bases, with 24 bases left in between. There are 19 residues in the CDR3. The germline CDR1 and CDR2 sequences are MGHRA and YSYEKL. CDR3 DNA: TGCGCCAGCAGCCAAGTACCCTCTATAATGGCCAGGAAGGATCAGCCCCAGCATTTT. It specifies CASSQVPSIMARKDQPQHF.

This clonotype was counted ten times or more. The chain carries TRBV4-3 and TRBJ2-3; no definite D call. CDR3 length: 15 amino acids. Trimming shortened V by 0 bases and J by 1 base, and 8 bases separated the two germline ends. Germline lookup yields CDR1 LGHNA and CDR2 YSLEER. CDR3 amino acids: CASSQDSQGTDTQYF. CDR3 sequence (DNA): TGCGCCAGCAGCCAAGATTCGCAGGGCACAGATACGCAGTATTTT.

This clonotype has at least ten counts. In DNA form, the CDR3 reads TGCGCCAGCAGCTTGTGGGAAGAAGGGCCCCAGCATTTT. Translation gives CASSLWEEGPQHF. The V gene is TRBV5-1, the J gene TRBJ1-5, with unresolved D. The germline CDR1 and CDR2 sequences are SGHRS and YFSETQ. This CDR3 contains 13 residues. V lost 1 base, J lost 9 bases, and 11 bases lay in between.

This clonotype was counted ten times or more. In DNA, the CDR3 is TGTGCCAGCAGTTCAGTCCGGGACCTACCCTACGAGCAGTACTTC. Translation: CASSSVRDLPYEQYF. The J gene is TRBJ2-7, the V gene TRBV12-3 or TRBV12-4; perhaps D is TRBD1 or TRBD2 (5 bases each). The CDR3 length is 15 residues. V was cut by 4 bases and J by 2 bases, with 15 bases left in between.

The chain is built from TRBV20-1 and TRBJ1-6; a possible D gene is TRBD1 (5 bases). This CDR3 has 15 amino acids. The V and J ends lost 0 bases and 7 bases respectively, with 13 bases between them. The V gene's germline CDR1 is DFQATT and CDR2 SNEGSKA (reference sequence). The CDR3 spells CSARDPGTLNSPLHF. CDR3 nucleotide sequence: TGCAGTGCTAGAGATCCAGGGACCTTAAATTCACCCCTCCACTTT.